This record concerns one T cell receptor beta chain sequence. An end of the junction differs from the germline gene, which may be a read error. The CDR3 contains 16 residues. Germline values: CDR1 SSHAT, CDR2 FNYEAQ (reference sequence). Produced via immunoSEQ multiplex PCR; TCRdb's table is partial and in-frame only. This sample has some 1 million clones; about 75% occur once, and the top ten carry about 1.5%. Every donor was a Caucasian adult from Nashville, Tennessee. This record comes from a study of shared clonotypes between healthy human individuals. The genes are TRBV7-7 and TRBJ2-7, with 9 bases lining up with TRBD1. This clonotype originated in a man aged 18 to 30 in good health. The sample comprised memory CD4+ T cells sorted from blood. As to subset: CD45RA-negative fraction. The CDR3 coding sequence is TGTGCTAGCAGCCTGGTCCCGGGACAGGGACCCTACGAGCAGTACTTC. It yields the protein CASSLVPGQGPYEQYF.